This T cell receptor (beta chain) stems from a study of graft-versus-host responses after intestinal transplantation. At the level of the study: Every recipient had anti-thymocyte globulin induction and around three years of tacrolimus plus steroids. Findings and caveats of the study: GvH clonotypes were identified within recipient marrow, with a subset emerging first in ileum or blood. Early post-transplant HvG declines showed an association with peak circulating GvH clone levels. Within allografts, high graft-versus-host to host-versus-graft clonal ratios were seen among patients with graft-donor T cell macrochimerism.

This clone occurred a few times. Its antigen is undetermined. Here immunoSEQ multiplex PCR was the method, and the copy in TCRdb shows in-frame clones only, minus some. The profile shows about 3,700 clones, 55% to 80% of them singletons. Germline V lookup: CDR1 SEHNR, CDR2 FQNEAQ (reference sequence). This CDR3 is built from 15 residues. V dropped 1 base and J dropped 0 bases, with 4 bases sitting between them. Graft specimens yielded both intraepithelial and lamina propria lymphocytes. The sequencing here drew on ileum tissue, taken 1018 days after intestinal transplantation. The V call is TRBV7-9, the J call TRBJ2-6; D uncertain. The receptor was isolated from a human patient who received an intestinal transplant, so some T cells may come from the graft donor. The CDR3 DNA reads TGTGCCAGCAGCTTAGACCTCTCTGGGGCCAACGTCCTGACTTTC. Its protein is CASSLDLSGANVLTF.